This note documents a single T cell receptor (beta chain) sequence. Its target is not known. Using immunoSEQ multiplex PCR, the repertoire was profiled, and TCRdb retains in-frame clones only, with some absent. The sample records about 91,000 clones, around 84% being singletons. This sample was included in a study of OX40 agonist ivuxolimab in advanced cancers. About the study: The dose of intravenous ivuxolimab that patients received every 2 weeks ranged from 0.01 to 10 mg/kg. Partial responses were seen in three patients, one with hepatocellular carcinoma and two with cutaneous melanoma. General study findings and limits: With doses of 0.1-3.0 mg/kg, partial responders showed among the lowest clonal expansion. More expanded clones were seen, on average, in CD8+ T cells than in CD4+.

The V end was cut by 7 bases, the J end by 1 base, with 7 bases between. The germline V gene has CDR1 WNHNN and CDR2 SYGVQD (reference sequence). The CDR3 is 12 residues long. The sample consisted of CD4+ or CD8+ T cells sorted from blood, taken in a trial of the OX40 agonist ivuxolimab. V is TRBV10-1 and J is TRBJ1-1; perhaps TRBD1 as D (5 bases). The sequence was collected from an adult with an advanced solid tumor such as melanoma, head and neck, liver or kidney cancer. CDR3 residues: CASKGPNTEAFF. In DNA, the CDR3 is TGCGCCAGCAAGGGGCCGAACACTGAAGCTTTCTTT.